The clone carrying this TCR beta chain was observed many times. The antigen remains unidentified. This CDR3 comprises 13 residues. V lost 5 bases and J lost 6; bases outside the gene matches: 4. CDR1 and CDR2 (germline): SGHTA, FQGNSA. The data are from a study of response to subunit inactivated influenza vaccine. Regarding the study as a whole: Every seasonal influenza vaccination brings in few new T cells, the authors suggested.

One entry per CDR3 protein results from TCRdb running MiXCR on the RT-PCR reads. The sample records over 150,000 distinct CDR3 sequences, around 8.8% being singletons. The chain recombines TRBV7-2 with TRBJ2-7, with TRBD2 matching over 10 bases. Here the sequenced sample was non-naive T cells sorted from PBMCs, taken on the day of vaccination. The receptor's source is a man aged 50 to 60 who received an inactivated influenza vaccine. The DNA for the CDR3 is TGTGCCAGCAGCCCTCGGACTAGCGGCGAGCAGTACTTC. Protein: CASSPRTSGEQYF.